This T cell receptor (beta chain) was sequenced during a study of blood T cell repertoires in COVID-19. As for the study in general: Some COVID-19 samples were acute and others convalescent; all came from the United States, Italy and Spain. Nucleic acid was either cDNA or gDNA, and it came from T cells, B-cell-depleted T cells, or PBMCs.

A Seattle source enrolled patients during active infection and followed them longitudinally. In germline, CDR1 is KGHDR, CDR2 SFDVKD. Losses at the gene ends were 4 bases for V and 6 bases for J; bases not matched to a gene: 6. The CDR3 contains 15 residues. Original analysis: Reference gene primer amplification gave estimated nucleated cell counts. Some clones are missing from TCRdb's copy, which holds only in-frame ones; the method was immunoSEQ multiplex PCR. V and J calls and clone size are copied from that table; D and trimming were computed from the DNA. The data hold around 63,000 clones, with almost 85% observed a single time.

The clonotype was recovered from a man between 60 and 75 years old with COVID-19, enrolled during active disease. The chain combines TRBV24-1 with TRBJ1-4; the match to TRBD1 covers 8 bases. Sequences were obtained from peripheral blood. The CDR3 DNA is TGTGCCACCAGTGACCCCGGGACAGGAGATGAAAAACTGTTTTTT. Translating it yields CATSDPGTGDEKLFF.